These T cell receptor beta chains were read from a single sample in a study of blood T cell repertoires in COVID-19. The table came from immunoSEQ multiplex PCR; TCRdb's copy has only in-frame clones and leaves some out. Here the sample spans 90,000 or so clones, about 89% being singletons. The material sequenced was peripheral blood. All receptors come from a man in his 60s with COVID-19, enrolled during active disease. Both conserved end residues are part of each CDR3. D genes are given only for firm matches. A clone size is listed for some rows: how often the clone was seen (once, few, many), or a class if it is expanded.

TRBD1 | NA | TRBJ1-2 | TRBV4-2 | TGTGCCAGCAGCCATCCCATGACAGGGAGACGCAACTATGGCTACACCTTC | CASSHPMTGRRNYGYTF
TRBD1 | NA | TRBJ1-6 | TRBV5-1 | TGCGCCAGCAGACAGGGGGAAGGGCGGAAGGGTAATTCACCCCTCCACTTT | CASRQGEGRKGNSPLHF
TRBD1 | NA | TRBJ1-2 | TRBV6-1 | TGTGCCAGCAGTGACTGGGACAGGGGGCGCCGCGGCTATGGCTACACCTTC | CASSDWDRGRRGYGYTF
TRBD2 | NA | TRBJ2-7 | TRBV10-2 | TGCGCCAGCAGTGAGTCAAGGAGTCTAGCGGGAGACGAGCAGTACTTC | CASSESRSLAGDEQYF
NA | NA | TRBJ2-7 | TRBV3-1/TRBV3-2 | TGTGCCAGCAGCCAAGAGTGGGCGTACGAGCAGTACTTC | CASSQEWAYEQYF
TRBD2 | NA | TRBJ2-3 | TRBV6-6 | TGTGCCAGCAGTCCTCGACTAGCGGGAGTTGTTACGGATACGCAGTATTTT | CASSPRLAGVVTDTQYF
TRBD2 | NA | TRBJ2-1 | TRBV7-3 | TGTGCCAGCAGCTTAGGAGCGGGAGGTCTCTACAATGAGCAGTTCTTC | CASSLGAGGLYNEQFF
NA | NA | TRBJ2-2 | TRBV19 | TGTGCCAGTAAACGACGGGACATTGTCACCGGGGAGCTGTTTTTT | CASKRRDIVTGELFF
NA | NA | TRBJ2-7 | TRBV12-3/TRBV12-4 | TGTGCCAGCAGTTTAGCGGCCCCCTACGAGCAGTACTTC | CASSLAAPYEQYF
TRBD2 | NA | TRBJ2-2 | TRBV18 | TGTGCCAGCTCACCGGGCAGGACTAGGAACACCGGGGAGCTGTTTTTT | CASSPGRTRNTGELFF
NA | NA | TRBJ2-7 | TRBV6-2/TRBV6-3 | TGTGCCAGCAGCCCCCGGCCTACAGCCTACGAGCAGTACTTC | CASSPRPTAYEQYF
NA | NA | TRBJ2-7 | TRBV15 | TGTGCCACCAGCAGAGATCAGGGACAAATGATAGCCTACGAGCAGTACTTC | CATSRDQGQMIAYEQYF
NA | NA | TRBJ1-2 | TRBV9 | TGTGCCAGCAGCGTAGGGTCAGGGCTTGGCTACACCTTC | CASSVGSGLGYTF
NA | few | TRBJ1-6 | TRBV15 | TGTGCCACCAGCGAAGTCCGGTCACCCCTCCACTTT | CATSEVRSPLHF
NA | few | TRBJ2-1 | TRBV13 | TGTGCCAGCAGCTTAAGGAGGGAGGACCGGGATGAGCAGTTCTTC | CASSLRREDRDEQFF
NA | NA | TRBJ1-5 | TRBV2 | TGTGCCAGCAGTGAAGTCGACAGAAATCAGCCCCAGCATTTT | CASSEVDRNQPQHF
TRBD2 | NA | TRBJ2-7 | TRBV18 | TGTGCCAGCTCACCGTGGACTAGCGGGTCCGAGCCGGGCCCCTACGAGCAGTACTTC | CASSPWTSGSEPGPYEQYF
NA | once | TRBJ1-2 | TRBV2 | TGTGCCAGCAGTGAATCGGCTAACTATGGCTACACCTTC | CASSESANYGYTF
TRBD2 | NA | TRBJ2-1 | TRBV10-3 | TGTGCCATCAGTGAGTTCCCTCTTAGCGGGAGCTCCTACAATGAGCAGTTCTTC | CAISEFPLSGSSYNEQFF
TRBD2 | NA | TRBJ2-3 | TRBV7-6 | TGTGCCAGCAGCTTAGGGGGGAGGGGCACAGATACGCAGTATTTT | CASSLGGRGTDTQYF
TRBD2 | once | TRBJ2-1 | TRBV12-5 | TGTGCTAGTGGTCTTCGACTAGCGGGAGCCTCCTACAATGAGCAGTTCTTC | CASGLRLAGASYNEQFF
NA | NA | TRBJ2-5 | TRBV19 | TGTGCCAGTAGTCTCGGGCAAGAGACCCAGTACTTC | CASSLGQETQYF
TRBD1 | NA | TRBJ1-4 | TRBV7-9 | TGTGCCAGCAGCCAACAGGGGGCTGGGGAAAAACTGTTTTTT | CASSQQGAGEKLFF
TRBD1 | NA | TRBJ2-2 | TRBV6-5 | TGTGCCAGCAGTTACCCCGGGACAGGGGAAACCGGGGAGCTGTTTTTT | CASSYPGTGETGELFF
TRBD1 | NA | TRBJ2-7 | TRBV5-1 | TGCGCCAGCAGCTTCCCGGGACAGGGCTACGAGCAGTACTTC | CASSFPGQGYEQYF
NA | NA | TRBJ2-1 | TRBV6-2/TRBV6-3 | TGTGCCAGCAGTCTCAGTCGGGGTGAGCAGTTCTTC | CASSLSRGEQFF
TRBD2 | NA | TRBJ2-1 | TRBV19 | TGTGCCAGTAGTATCCCGACTAGCGGGGACTACAATGAGCAGTTCTTC | CASSIPTSGDYNEQFF
TRBD1 | NA | TRBJ2-2 | TRBV2 | TGTGCCAGCAGTGGGGGACAGGGGCGCACCGGGGAGCTGTTTTTT | CASSGGQGRTGELFF
NA | NA | TRBJ1-1 | TRBV30 | TGTGCCTGGAGTAAAAACCTCGGGGTTGAAGCTTTCTTT | CAWSKNLGVEAFF
NA | NA | TRBJ1-2 | TRBV7-9 | TGTGCCAGCAGCTTAGATAAGATCTACTTC | CASSLDKIYF
TRBD1 | NA | TRBJ2-7 | TRBV28 | TGTGCCAGCAGTTCTCACCCCGTTTGGACAGGGGCCAACGAGCAGTACTTC | CASSSHPVWTGANEQYF
NA | few | TRBJ1-3 | TRBV3-1/TRBV3-2 | TGTGCCAGCAGCCAAGATCGAGTGTCTGGAAACACCATATATTTT | CASSQDRVSGNTIYF
TRBD2 | NA | TRBJ2-2 | TRBV5-5 | TGTGCCAGCAGCTCCCCTAGCGGGCTAAACACCGGGGAGCTGTTTTTT | CASSSPSGLNTGELFF
TRBD1 | NA | TRBJ2-1 | TRBV12-3/TRBV12-4 | TGTGCCAGCAGTTCGACAGGGAATGAGCAGTTCTTC | CASSSTGNEQFF
TRBD2 | NA | TRBJ2-1 | TRBV5-1 | TGCGCCAGCAGCTTGGACGGGACTAGCGGGAGCAATGAGCAGTTCTTC | CASSLDGTSGSNEQFF
TRBD2 | NA | TRBJ2-7 | TRBV10-3 | TGTGCCGCCGTCCGGGATAGCGGGTACTACGAGCAGTACTTC | CAAVRDSGYYEQYF
TRBD2 | NA | TRBJ2-1 | TRBV20-1 | TGCAGTGCTAGTAACCCTTTAGCGGGAACCTACAATGAGCAGTTCTTC | CSASNPLAGTYNEQFF
NA | NA | TRBJ2-7 | TRBV18 | TGTGCCAGCTCACCGCGGGCAGAGCTCTACGAGCAGTACTTC | CASSPRAELYEQYF
TRBD1 | NA | TRBJ1-2 | TRBV4-3 | TGCGCCAGCAGCCTCACAGGGGTTACGCATGGCTACACCTTC | CASSLTGVTHGYTF
NA | NA | TRBJ1-1 | TRBV3-1/TRBV3-2 | TGTGCCAGCAGCCAAGAAGGCGGGAACACTGAAGCTTTCTTT | CASSQEGGNTEAFF
NA | few | TRBJ2-4 | TRBV29-1 | TGCAGCGTTGAAGATCTACTTGCAGGGGCGTGGGGTGACATTCAGTACTTC | CSVEDLLAGAWGDIQYF
TRBD1 | NA | TRBJ2-5 | TRBV7-3 | TGTGCCAGCAGCTTAGTTGGGACAGGGTTTGGAGAGACCCAGTACTTC | CASSLVGTGFGETQYF
NA | NA | TRBJ1-2 | TRBV24-1 | TGTGCCACCAGTGAAACCGGGACGGGGGGTGGCTACACCTTC | CATSETGTGGGYTF
TRBD1 | NA | TRBJ2-2 | TRBV11-3 | TGTGCCAGCAAAGGACAGGGAAACACCGGGGAGCTGTTTTTT | CASKGQGNTGELFF
NA | NA | TRBJ2-4 | TRBV14 | TGTGCCAGCAGCCAAGGGGGCCTAGCCAAAAACATTCAGTACTTC | CASSQGGLAKNIQYF
TRBD2 | few | TRBJ2-1 | TRBV19 | TGTGCCAGTAGTTTCCTAGCGGGAGGTTACAATGAGCAGTTCTTC | CASSFLAGGYNEQFF
NA | NA | TRBJ1-4 | TRBV3-1/TRBV3-2 | TGTGCCAGCAGCCTTCAGAGGGAAAAACTGTTTTTT | CASSLQREKLFF
TRBD1 | NA | TRBJ2-5 | TRBV3-1/TRBV3-2 | TGTGCCAGCAGCCTTGGGACAGGTCAAGAGACCCAGTACTTC | CASSLGTGQETQYF
TRBD2 | NA | TRBJ2-1 | TRBV10-2 | TGCGCCAGCAGTGATCCCGGACTAGCGGGAAGCAATGAGCAGTTCTTC | CASSDPGLAGSNEQFF
TRBD2 | NA | TRBJ2-1 | TRBV15 | TGTGCCACCAGGGGAGCGGGAGGGTACAATGAGCAGTTCTTC | CATRGAGGYNEQFF
NA | NA | TRBJ2-7 | TRBV7-8 | TGTGCCAGCACCTTTAGGGGCAGGGATAGGTACGAGCAGTACTTC | CASTFRGRDRYEQYF
NA | NA | TRBJ2-7 | TRBV5-1 | TGCGCCAGCAGCAGCACGGCACAGGGAGAAGCCTACGAGCAGTACTTC | CASSSTAQGEAYEQYF